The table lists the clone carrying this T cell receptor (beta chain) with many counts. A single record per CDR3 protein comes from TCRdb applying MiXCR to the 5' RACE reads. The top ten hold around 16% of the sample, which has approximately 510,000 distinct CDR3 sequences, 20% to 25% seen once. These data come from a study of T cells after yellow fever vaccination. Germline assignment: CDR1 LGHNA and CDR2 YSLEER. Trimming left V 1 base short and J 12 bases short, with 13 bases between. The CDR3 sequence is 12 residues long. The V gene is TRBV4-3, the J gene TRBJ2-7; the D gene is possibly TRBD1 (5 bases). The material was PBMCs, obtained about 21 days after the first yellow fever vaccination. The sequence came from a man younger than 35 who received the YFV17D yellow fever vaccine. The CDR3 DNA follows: TGCGCCAGCAGCCAAGCGTCAGGGTTTTCGTACGTC. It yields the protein CASSQASGFSYV.